This T cell receptor beta chain was sequenced in a study of identifying expanded T cells in peripheral blood. Here immunoSEQ multiplex PCR was the method, and the copy in TCRdb shows in-frame clones only, minus some. The profile covers around 94,000 clones, with approximately 89% appearing a single time and over 12% taken by the ten largest. V lost 3 bases to trimming and J lost 4 bases; unmatched junction nucleotides: 7. CDR1 is MGHDK and CDR2 is SYGVNS in the germline V gene. CDR3 length equals 15 residues. The TCR originated in a person aged 18-70 years in good health. The genes are TRBV25-1 and TRBJ2-7; 9 bases line up with TRBD1. Source material: blood. CDR3 in amino acids: CASSDVTGGEYEQYF. The DNA of the CDR3 is TGTGCCAGCAGTGACGTGACAGGGGGAGAATACGAGCAGTACTTC.